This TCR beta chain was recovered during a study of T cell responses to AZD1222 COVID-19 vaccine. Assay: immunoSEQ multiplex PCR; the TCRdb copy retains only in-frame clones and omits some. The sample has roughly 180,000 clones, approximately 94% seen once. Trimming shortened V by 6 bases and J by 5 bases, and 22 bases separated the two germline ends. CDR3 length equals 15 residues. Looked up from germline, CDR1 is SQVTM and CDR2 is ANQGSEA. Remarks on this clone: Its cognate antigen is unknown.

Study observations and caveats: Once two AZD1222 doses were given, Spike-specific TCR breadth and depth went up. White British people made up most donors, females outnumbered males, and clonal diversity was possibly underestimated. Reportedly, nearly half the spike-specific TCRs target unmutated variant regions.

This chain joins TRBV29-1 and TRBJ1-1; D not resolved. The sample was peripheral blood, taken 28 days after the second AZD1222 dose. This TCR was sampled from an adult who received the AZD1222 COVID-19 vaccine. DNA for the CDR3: TGCAGCGTCCGCCCTACTCTGGCAGTGGGTACTGAAGCTTTCTTT. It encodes CSVRPTLAVGTEAFF.